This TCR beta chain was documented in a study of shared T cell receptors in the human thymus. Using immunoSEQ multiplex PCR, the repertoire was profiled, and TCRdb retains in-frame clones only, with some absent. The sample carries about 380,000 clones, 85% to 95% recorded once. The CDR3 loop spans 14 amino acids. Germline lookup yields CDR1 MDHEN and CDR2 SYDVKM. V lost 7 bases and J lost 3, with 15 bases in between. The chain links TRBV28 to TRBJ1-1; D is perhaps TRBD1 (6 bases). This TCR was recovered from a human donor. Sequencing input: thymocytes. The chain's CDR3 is CASTPDEGDTEAFF. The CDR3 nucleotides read TGTGCCAGCACCCCGGACGAGGGGGACACTGAAGCTTTCTTT.